This T cell receptor beta chain was captured by sequencing in a study of shared clonotypes between healthy human individuals. The study's findings and limits: Compared with clonotypes that all four donors shared, non-shared clonotypes had lower generation probabilities. The donor pool, a small one, limited the genetic and exposure-history diversity represented.

Naive CD8 cells were CD45RO-negative, positively selected for CCR7, excluding terminally differentiated effector memory CD45RA+ cells. This CDR3 is 15 amino acids long. J lost 6 bases, V lost 2 bases, and 4 bases had no gene match. Germline V lookup: CDR1 SEHNR, CDR2 FQNEAQ (reference sequence). Profiling relied on immunoSEQ multiplex PCR, and the TCRdb table lists in-frame clones only, not all of them. The sample includes hundreds of thousands of clones, around 93% of them seen just once. Comments on this clone: Antigen specificity is unknown.

This chain joins TRBV7-9 and TRBJ2-1, with 10 positions matching TRBD2. The sample taken for sequencing was naive CD8+ T cells sorted from blood. The sequence derives from a man aged 25-40 years in good health. Here the CDR3 DNA reads TGTGCCAGCAGCTTATCTCCTAGCGGGAGCAATGAGCAGTTCTTC. This encodes CASSLSPSGSNEQFF.